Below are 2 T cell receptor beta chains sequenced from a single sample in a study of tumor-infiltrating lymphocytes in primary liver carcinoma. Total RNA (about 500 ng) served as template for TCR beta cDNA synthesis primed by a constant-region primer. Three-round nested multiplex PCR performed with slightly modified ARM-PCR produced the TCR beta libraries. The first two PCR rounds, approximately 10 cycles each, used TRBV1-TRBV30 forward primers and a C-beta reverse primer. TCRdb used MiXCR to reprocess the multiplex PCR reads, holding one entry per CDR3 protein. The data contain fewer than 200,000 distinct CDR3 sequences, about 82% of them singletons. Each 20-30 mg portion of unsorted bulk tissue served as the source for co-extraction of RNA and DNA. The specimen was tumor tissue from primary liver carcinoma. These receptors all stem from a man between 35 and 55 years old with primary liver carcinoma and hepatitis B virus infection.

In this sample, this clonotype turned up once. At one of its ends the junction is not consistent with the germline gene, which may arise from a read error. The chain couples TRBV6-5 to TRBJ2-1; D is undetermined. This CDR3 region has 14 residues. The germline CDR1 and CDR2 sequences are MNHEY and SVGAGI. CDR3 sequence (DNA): TGTGCCGGCAGGCGACGCATTTCGGACGATGAGCAGTTCTTC. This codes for CAGRRRISDDEQFF.

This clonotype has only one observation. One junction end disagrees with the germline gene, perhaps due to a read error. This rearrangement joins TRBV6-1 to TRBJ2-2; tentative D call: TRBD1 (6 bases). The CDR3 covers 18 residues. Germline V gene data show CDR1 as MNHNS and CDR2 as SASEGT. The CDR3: CAISDALLGGANTGELFF. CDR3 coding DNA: TGTGCCATTAGTGATGCGCTTCTAGGGGGAGCGAACACCGGTGAGCTGTTTTTT.